This is a list of T cell receptor beta chains from one sample in a study of identical twins. A single record per CDR3 protein comes from TCRdb applying MiXCR to the 5' RACE reads. The data show approximately 210,000 distinct CDR3 sequences, roughly a tenth seen once. The specimen sequenced was memory (CD45RO+) T cells sorted from blood. These receptor sequences come from a young woman in good health. Each CDR3 is given with its conserved first and last residue. Fields, in order: CDR3 DNA, CDR3 protein, D gene, V gene, clone size, J gene. D genes are given only for firm matches. Clone size is given for some rows only: seen once, a few or many times, or a class if the clone is expanded.

CDR3 DNA: TGTGCCAGCAGAGTGGGGGCAGGAGCGACCTACGAGCAGTACTTC
CDR3 protein: CASRVGAGATYEQYF
D gene: .
V gene: TRBV6-1
clone size: few
J gene: TRBJ2-7

CDR3 DNA: TGTGCCAGCAGCTTGGCCGGAGGACTAGCGGCGGGGGGAGAGCAGTTCTTC
CDR3 protein: CASSLAGGLAAGGEQFF
D gene: TRBD2
V gene: TRBV5-8
clone size: .
J gene: TRBJ2-1

CDR3 DNA: TGTGCCTGGGACGGACTTCGCACAGATACGCAGTATTTT
CDR3 protein: CAWDGLRTDTQYF
D gene: .
V gene: TRBV30
clone size: .
J gene: TRBJ2-3

CDR3 DNA: TGCGCCAGCAGCTTACCGGGACAGGGGATTCACGAGCAGTACTTC
CDR3 protein: CASSLPGQGIHEQYF
D gene: TRBD1
V gene: TRBV5-1
clone size: .
J gene: TRBJ2-7

CDR3 DNA: TGCAGTGCTAGAGGAGTTGGAGACACTGAAGCTTTCTTT
CDR3 protein: CSARGVGDTEAFF
D gene: .
V gene: TRBV20-1
clone size: few
J gene: TRBJ1-1

CDR3 DNA: TGTGCCAGCAGCCAAGTAGGTAGCGGGGGGGTGGATACGCAGTATTTT
CDR3 protein: CASSQVGSGGVDTQYF
D gene: TRBD2
V gene: TRBV4-2
clone size: many
J gene: TRBJ2-3

CDR3 DNA: TGTGCCAGCAGCTCATTAACCCGTGGGCGGCGGTTCTTC
CDR3 protein: CASSSLTRGRRFF
D gene: .
V gene: TRBV7-2
clone size: few
J gene: TRBJ2-1

CDR3 DNA: TGTGCCAGCAGCTTAGCGGCACAGGGCAAAACTGAAGCTTTCTTT
CDR3 protein: CASSLAAQGKTEAFF
D gene: .
V gene: TRBV11-1
clone size: many
J gene: TRBJ1-1

CDR3 DNA: TGTGCCACCAGTGATGCCGGGACAGATGAGACCCAGTACTTC
CDR3 protein: CATSDAGTDETQYF
D gene: TRBD1
V gene: TRBV24-1
clone size: many
J gene: TRBJ2-5

CDR3 DNA: TGTGCCAGCAGTTTAGCGCAACGGGGGACTGAAGCTTTCTTT
CDR3 protein: CASSLAQRGTEAFF
D gene: .
V gene: TRBV12-3/TRBV12-4
clone size: few
J gene: TRBJ1-1

CDR3 DNA: TGTGCCAGCAGTTTGTCGCTGGCGGAGGGGAGCAGCACTGCTTTC
CDR3 protein: CASSLSLAEGSSTAF
D gene: .
V gene: TRBV12-3/TRBV12-4
clone size: .
J gene: TRBJ2-7

CDR3 DNA: TGTGCCAGCAGCGTGCGATTTACTGGGGAGCTGTTTTTT
CDR3 protein: CASSVRFTGELFF
D gene: .
V gene: TRBV9
clone size: .
J gene: TRBJ2-2

CDR3 DNA: TGTGCCAGCTCAGAAGACAGGGAAGAGACCCAGTACTTC
CDR3 protein: CASSEDREETQYF
D gene: TRBD1
V gene: TRBV18
clone size: many
J gene: TRBJ2-5

CDR3 DNA: TGTGCCAGCAGAACAGGGACTAGCGGGAATGAGCAGTTCTTC
CDR3 protein: CASRTGTSGNEQFF
D gene: TRBD2
V gene: TRBV3-1
clone size: few
J gene: TRBJ2-1

CDR3 DNA: TGCAGTGCCCGACCTCCCAGCGGGAGGAACTACGAGCAGTACTTC
CDR3 protein: CSARPPSGRNYEQYF
D gene: TRBD2
V gene: TRBV20-1
clone size: .
J gene: TRBJ2-7

CDR3 DNA: TGCGCCACCACGTTAGGGGGAGGGCCGAGAGAGACCCAGTACTTC
CDR3 protein: CATTLGGGPRETQYF
D gene: .
V gene: TRBV5-1
clone size: .
J gene: TRBJ2-5

CDR3 DNA: TGTGCCAGCAGCCAAGTGTGGGGTGCCAACACCGGGGAGCTGTTTTTT
CDR3 protein: CASSQVWGANTGELFF
D gene: .
V gene: TRBV14
clone size: .
J gene: TRBJ2-2

CDR3 DNA: TGCGCCAGCAGCTCCCTAGCGAGCTCCTACGAGCAGTACTTC
CDR3 protein: CASSSLASSYEQYF
D gene: .
V gene: TRBV5-1
clone size: many
J gene: TRBJ2-7

CDR3 DNA: TGTGCCAGCAGCTTAGGAGGACTAGCGGGATTCCAAGAGACCCAGTACTTC
CDR3 protein: CASSLGGLAGFQETQYF
D gene: TRBD2
V gene: TRBV7-2
clone size: few
J gene: TRBJ2-5

CDR3 DNA: TGTGCCATCAGGGTCGACAGGGCTGGAAACACCATATATTTT
CDR3 protein: CAIRVDRAGNTIYF
D gene: TRBD1
V gene: TRBV10-3
clone size: .
J gene: TRBJ1-3

CDR3 DNA: TGTGCCAGCAGCGTAGCGGCTAGCGAGGTGCAGTACTTC
CDR3 protein: CASSVAASEVQYF
D gene: .
V gene: TRBV9
clone size: .
J gene: TRBJ2-7

CDR3 DNA: TGCGCCAGCAGCTTGTTAGATGGCACTGAAGCTTTCTTT
CDR3 protein: CASSLLDGTEAFF
D gene: .
V gene: TRBV5-1
clone size: many
J gene: TRBJ1-1

CDR3 DNA: TGTGCCAGCAGTTTACAGGGGGTAAAGATCACTGAAGCTTTCTTT
CDR3 protein: CASSLQGVKITEAFF
D gene: TRBD1
V gene: TRBV2
clone size: few
J gene: TRBJ1-1

CDR3 DNA: TGTGCCAGCAGGATAGACAGTTTGGGGGGCTACACCTTC
CDR3 protein: CASRIDSLGGYTF
D gene: .
V gene: TRBV12-3/TRBV12-4
clone size: many
J gene: TRBJ1-2

CDR3 DNA: TGTGCCAGCAGCTTTGGCCGGCGTAATTCACCCCTCCACTTT
CDR3 protein: CASSFGRRNSPLHF
D gene: .
V gene: TRBV7-9
clone size: .
J gene: TRBJ1-6

CDR3 DNA: TGTGCCAGCAGCTTAGGGTCTGCACCGAATGAAAAACTGTTTTTT
CDR3 protein: CASSLGSAPNEKLFF
D gene: .
V gene: TRBV7-2
clone size: few
J gene: TRBJ1-4

CDR3 DNA: TGCAGTGCCATGGGGCGGAGCTCCTACAATGAGCAGTTCTTC
CDR3 protein: CSAMGRSSYNEQFF
D gene: .
V gene: TRBV20-1
clone size: many
J gene: TRBJ2-1

CDR3 DNA: TGTGCCAGCAGTGTGACCCCGGGACGTGGGCCCCACAATGAGCAGTTCTTC
CDR3 protein: CASSVTPGRGPHNEQFF
D gene: .
V gene: TRBV25-1
clone size: .
J gene: TRBJ2-1

CDR3 DNA: TGTGCCACCGGACATGGAGAGACCCAGTACTTC
CDR3 protein: CATGHGETQYF
D gene: .
V gene: TRBV24-1
clone size: .
J gene: TRBJ2-5

CDR3 DNA: TGTGCCAGCAGCTCGGACCCTAGCATGGGGGAGCAGTTCTTC
CDR3 protein: CASSSDPSMGEQFF
D gene: .
V gene: TRBV7-2
clone size: .
J gene: TRBJ2-1

CDR3 DNA: TGCAGCGCCGCTTTGGAGGGCTCCTACGAGCAGTACTTC
CDR3 protein: CSAALEGSYEQYF
D gene: .
V gene: TRBV29-1
clone size: .
J gene: TRBJ2-7

CDR3 DNA: TGTGCCAGCAGTTTAAATCCGAACACTGAAGCTTTCTTT
CDR3 protein: CASSLNPNTEAFF
D gene: .
V gene: TRBV12-3/TRBV12-4
clone size: many
J gene: TRBJ1-1

CDR3 DNA: TGTGCCAGCGGGCGGGACCAAGGGTATAATTCACCCCTCCACTTT
CDR3 protein: CASGRDQGYNSPLHF
D gene: .
V gene: TRBV3-1
clone size: few
J gene: TRBJ1-6

CDR3 DNA: TGTGCCAGCAGCATCGGGACTAATGCAGATACGCAGTATTTT
CDR3 protein: CASSIGTNADTQYF
D gene: TRBD2
V gene: TRBV9
clone size: few
J gene: TRBJ2-3

CDR3 DNA: TGCGCCAGCAGCTCAGCTGGGGCTGGAACAGATACGCAGTATTTT
CDR3 protein: CASSSAGAGTDTQYF
D gene: .
V gene: TRBV5-1
clone size: many
J gene: TRBJ2-3

CDR3 DNA: TGCAGTGTCCGTGGCTACACCTTC
CDR3 protein: CSVRGYTF
D gene: .
V gene: TRBV20-1
clone size: .
J gene: TRBJ1-2

CDR3 DNA: TGCGCCAGCAGCTTGGGGGGCCCCGCCCAAGAGACCCAGTACTTC
CDR3 protein: CASSLGGPAQETQYF
D gene: .
V gene: TRBV5-1
clone size: few
J gene: TRBJ2-5

CDR3 DNA: TGTGCCAGCAGCGTCGGAGGTTTGGGGCCGTTCTTC
CDR3 protein: CASSVGGLGPFF
D gene: .
V gene: TRBV9
clone size: few
J gene: TRBJ2-1

CDR3 DNA: TGTGCCAGCAGTTTTTTTGGTCAGCCCCAGCATTTT
CDR3 protein: CASSFFGQPQHF
D gene: .
V gene: TRBV12-3/TRBV12-4
clone size: few
J gene: TRBJ1-5

CDR3 DNA: TGTGCCAGCAGTAACCAGCGGGGGAGCCCGGTCGATACGCAGTATTTT
CDR3 protein: CASSNQRGSPVDTQYF
D gene: TRBD2
V gene: TRBV9
clone size: .
J gene: TRBJ2-3

CDR3 DNA: TGTGCCAGCAGTCAACAGGGACCCGGCTACGAGCAGTACTTC
CDR3 protein: CASSQQGPGYEQYF
D gene: .
V gene: TRBV28
clone size: many
J gene: TRBJ2-7

CDR3 DNA: TGTGCCATTCCAGGAGGGCCGGGGAACTACAATGAGCAGTTCTTC
CDR3 protein: CAIPGGPGNYNEQFF
D gene: .
V gene: TRBV28
clone size: many
J gene: TRBJ2-1

CDR3 DNA: TGTGCCAGCAGTTACCAAAGCGGCCCCTACGAGCAGTACTTC
CDR3 protein: CASSYQSGPYEQYF
D gene: .
V gene: TRBV6-2/TRBV6-3
clone size: many
J gene: TRBJ2-7